Listed below are T cell receptor beta chains from one sample, sequenced in a study of T cell clones after liver transplantation. The repertoire was sequenced with immunoSEQ multiplex PCR; TCRdb's copy has only in-frame clones and lacks some. The data contain roughly 55,000 clones, over 55% of them singletons. This specimen was CD4+ T cells from blood, taken approximately 52 months after liver transplant. The receptors come from a human patient who received a liver transplant. The graft donor may account for some of the T cells. Both conserved end residues are part of each CDR3. D genes are given only for firm matches. For some rows the clone size is stated as once, few or many, or as a class when expanded; others skip it.

NA	TRBV10-3	TRBJ2-1	TRBD2	TGTGCCATCACTAGCGGAGAAAACAATGAGCAGTTCTTC	CAITSGENNEQFF
NA	TRBV5-8	TRBJ1-5	NA	TGTGCCAGCAGCCGGGATTCTCAGCCCCAGCATTTT	CASSRDSQPQHF
few	TRBV7-6	TRBJ2-1	TRBD1	TGTGCCAGCAGCTTAGAGGGACAGGGCTGGAATGAGCAGTTCTTC	CASSLEGQGWNEQFF
NA	TRBV28	TRBJ1-1	TRBD1	TGTGCCAGCAGCTACAGGGGTAGAAGGGACACTGAAGCTTTCTTT	CASSYRGRRDTEAFF
NA	TRBV6-6	TRBJ2-7	TRBD1	TGTGCCAGCAGTTACGGGGACAGGTGGCGCTTC	CASSYGDRWRF
NA	TRBV4-2	TRBJ1-2	NA	TGTGCCAGCAGCCCAGGAGGGGAGAACTATGGCTACACCTTC	CASSPGGENYGYTF
few	TRBV19	TRBJ2-7	NA	TGTGCCAGTAGTCCGCGGACAGTCTACGAGCAGTACTTC	CASSPRTVYEQYF
few	TRBV27	TRBJ1-2	NA	TGTGCCAGCAGTTTGGTGGGGCTGGGGAAGCCGGCTAACTATGGCTACACCTTC	CASSLVGLGKPANYGYTF
NA	TRBV2	TRBJ1-1	NA	TGTGCCAGCACAGGTGGTGGGGTTGAAGCTTTCTTT	CASTGGGVEAFF
NA	TRBV28	TRBJ2-6	NA	TGTGCCAGCAGACCAACAGGTGCTGGGGCCAACGTCCTGACTTTC	CASRPTGAGANVLTF
NA	TRBV6-1	TRBJ2-2	NA	TGTGCCAGCAGTGAAAGTATCCAGAACACCGGGGAGCTGTTTTTT	CASSESIQNTGELFF
few	TRBV6-1	TRBJ2-5	NA	TGTGCCACCCAATACGGCCCGGTGCAAGAGACCCAGTACTTC	CATQYGPVQETQYF
NA	TRBV4-1	TRBJ1-4	TRBD1	TGCGCCAGCAGAACGACAGGGATCTATACAACTAATGAAAAACTGTTTTTT	CASRTTGIYTTNEKLFF
NA	TRBV6-5	TRBJ2-7	NA	TGTGCCAGCAGTTACGCCCTTCGGACGGTATACGAGCAGTACTTC	CASSYALRTVYEQYF
NA	TRBV6-1	TRBJ1-4	NA	TGTGCCAGCAGGCGGGACAATAATGAAAAACTGTTTTTT	CASRRDNNEKLFF
NA	TRBV11-2	TRBJ1-1	TRBD1	TGTGCCAGCAGCCCCCAGGTGTACAGGGGATCCACTGAAGCTTTCTTT	CASSPQVYRGSTEAFF
NA	TRBV28	TRBJ1-6	TRBD1	TGTGCCAGCAGCTGGACAGGTTACGAGCGTGCCGGTGTGGATTCACCCCTCCACTTT	CASSWTGYERAGVDSPLHF
NA	TRBV7-7	TRBJ1-3	NA	TGTGCCAGCAGCTTAGAAACCCCGACGGCGGATAGCTCTGGAAACACCATATATTTT	CASSLETPTADSSGNTIYF
once	TRBV6-1	TRBJ2-2	NA	TGTGCCAGCAGTCACAGGACCGGGGAGCTGTTTTTT	CASSHRTGELFF
NA	TRBV10-1	TRBJ2-5	TRBD1	TGCGCCAGCAGTAAGGGACAGGGGACAGGGGAGACCCAGTACTTC	CASSKGQGTGETQYF
NA	TRBV2	TRBJ2-3	NA	TGTGCCAGCAGAGTGACTGAGGCAGATACGCAGTATTTT	CASRVTEADTQYF
few	TRBV5-5	TRBJ2-2	TRBD1	TGTGCCAGCAGGAGAACAGGGGGCCGGCTGTTTTTT	CASRRTGGRLFF
NA	TRBV9	TRBJ1-3	NA	TGTGCCAGCAGCGCCCGAGTGGGAGGGGACACCATATATTTT	CASSARVGGDTIYF
NA	TRBV7-6	TRBJ2-1	NA	TGTGCCAGCAGCTTAGCACTTTCCGGCAATGAGCAGTTCTTC	CASSLALSGNEQFF
NA	TRBV5-4	TRBJ2-2	NA	TGTGCCAGCAGCTTGGTGCGATCGGGGACCGGGGAGCTGTTTTTT	CASSLVRSGTGELFF